The rows below give T cell receptor beta chains drawn from one sample of a study of T cells in Graves' hyperthyroidism and ophthalmopathy. TCRdb re-derived calls from the multiplex PCR reads in MiXCR, one entry per CDR3 protein. The sample lists approximately 260,000 distinct CDR3 sequences; nearly 15% were seen once. The material sequenced was blood. These receptor sequences come from a woman in her 50s with Graves' hyperthyroidism that later progressed to Graves' ophthalmopathy. Each CDR3 is given with its conserved first and last residue. D genes are given only for firm matches. Clone size is stated in some rows and not others, as once, few, many or a class when expanded.

J gene: TRBJ2-3
D gene: TRBD1
V gene: TRBV2
clone size: .
CDR3 protein: CASSEWDRGRTDTQYF
CDR3 DNA: TGTGCCAGCAGTGAATGGGACAGGGGGCGTACAGATACGCAGTATTTT

J gene: TRBJ2-7
D gene: TRBD1
V gene: TRBV18
clone size: many
CDR3 protein: CASSHRDRATYEQYF
CDR3 DNA: TGTGCCAGCTCACACAGGGACAGGGCCACCTACGAGCAGTACTTC

J gene: TRBJ1-2
D gene: TRBD1
V gene: TRBV6-5
clone size: many
CDR3 protein: CASSYTGGFGYGYTF
CDR3 DNA: TGTGCCAGCAGTTACACAGGGGGTTTCGGCTATGGCTACACCTTC

J gene: TRBJ2-3
D gene: TRBD1
V gene: TRBV29-1
clone size: many
CDR3 protein: CSVESGTGADTQYF
CDR3 DNA: TGCAGCGTTGAATCCGGGACAGGGGCAGATACGCAGTATTTT

J gene: TRBJ1-2
D gene: .
V gene: TRBV12-3/TRBV12-4
clone size: many
CDR3 protein: CASRRPGNYGYTF
CDR3 DNA: TGTGCCAGCAGGCGTCCCGGGAACTATGGCTACACCTTC

J gene: TRBJ2-2
D gene: .
V gene: TRBV29-1
clone size: .
CDR3 protein: CSVGTIGTGELFF
CDR3 DNA: TGCAGCGTTGGGACTATCGGCACCGGGGAGCTGTTTTTT

J gene: TRBJ2-5
D gene: .
V gene: TRBV24-1
clone size: many
CDR3 protein: CATSAGVQETQYF
CDR3 DNA: TGTGCCACCAGTGCAGGGGTTCAAGAGACCCAGTACTTC

J gene: TRBJ1-3
D gene: .
V gene: TRBV28
clone size: few
CDR3 protein: CASSFAGHTIYF
CDR3 DNA: TGTGCCAGCAGTTTTGCGGGGCACACCATATATTTT

J gene: TRBJ1-2
D gene: .
V gene: TRBV20-1
clone size: many
CDR3 protein: CSVPMTDYGYTF
CDR3 DNA: TGCAGTGTCCCAATGACAGACTATGGCTACACCTTC

J gene: TRBJ2-5
D gene: TRBD1
V gene: TRBV5-1
clone size: .
CDR3 protein: CASSLVGQGAETQYF
CDR3 DNA: TGCGCCAGCAGCTTGGTTGGACAGGGGGCAGAGACCCAGTACTTC

J gene: TRBJ2-1
D gene: TRBD2
V gene: TRBV7-8
clone size: many
CDR3 protein: CASSLLAGAVYNEQFF
CDR3 DNA: TGTGCCAGCAGCTTACTAGCGGGAGCTGTCTACAATGAGCAGTTCTTC

J gene: TRBJ2-4
D gene: TRBD1
V gene: TRBV20-1
clone size: .
CDR3 protein: CSAPPGQAREKNIKYF
CDR3 DNA: TGCAGTGCACCTCCGGGACAGGCGCGCGAGAAAAACATTAAGTACTTC

J gene: TRBJ2-3
D gene: TRBD1
V gene: TRBV20-1
clone size: .
CDR3 protein: CSAGAMDRGFTDTQYF
CDR3 DNA: TGCAGTGCTGGGGCGATGGACAGGGGCTTCACAGATACGCAGTATTTT

J gene: TRBJ2-4
D gene: TRBD2
V gene: TRBV15
clone size: few
CDR3 protein: CATSRDLLAPLAKNIQYF
CDR3 DNA: TGTGCCACCAGCAGAGATCTACTAGCGCCCCTAGCCAAAAACATTCAGTACTTC

J gene: TRBJ2-1
D gene: .
V gene: TRBV6-1
clone size: few
CDR3 protein: CASSEGYLAGRNEQFF
CDR3 DNA: TGTGCCAGCAGTGAAGGGTACTTGGCAGGGCGAAATGAGCAGTTCTTC

J gene: TRBJ2-7
D gene: TRBD2
V gene: TRBV20-1
clone size: many
CDR3 protein: CSPGTSGSFDEQYF
CDR3 DNA: TGCAGTCCCGGGACTAGCGGGAGTTTCGACGAGCAGTACTTC

J gene: TRBJ2-1
D gene: .
V gene: TRBV13
clone size: .
CDR3 protein: CASSLGGGSGEQFF
CDR3 DNA: TGTGCCAGCAGCTTAGGTGGAGGGTCGGGTGAGCAGTTCTTC

J gene: TRBJ1-4
D gene: .
V gene: TRBV15
clone size: many
CDR3 protein: CATSSMGLTNEKLFF
CDR3 DNA: TGTGCCACCAGCAGTATGGGTTTGACTAATGAAAAACTGTTTTTT

J gene: TRBJ2-7
D gene: .
V gene: TRBV19
clone size: .
CDR3 protein: CASSMGSQQYF
CDR3 DNA: TGTGCCAGTAGTATGGGCAGCCAGCAGTACTTC

J gene: TRBJ2-1
D gene: TRBD2
V gene: TRBV10-2
clone size: .
CDR3 protein: CASRPAGAVNEQFF
CDR3 DNA: TGCGCCAGCAGGCCGGCGGGAGCGGTAAATGAGCAGTTCTTC

J gene: TRBJ1-4
D gene: .
V gene: TRBV2
clone size: many
CDR3 protein: CASTRPGSTNEKLFF
CDR3 DNA: TGTGCCAGCACCCGCCCCGGATCAACTAATGAAAAACTGTTTTTT

J gene: TRBJ1-2
D gene: .
V gene: TRBV29-1
clone size: .
CDR3 protein: CSVEPRHNYGYTF
CDR3 DNA: TGCAGCGTTGAACCCCGACATAACTATGGCTACACCTTC

J gene: TRBJ2-1
D gene: TRBD1
V gene: TRBV9
clone size: many
CDR3 protein: CASSVGTGVNEQFF
CDR3 DNA: TGTGCCAGCAGCGTCGGGACAGGGGTCAATGAGCAGTTCTTC

J gene: TRBJ2-7
D gene: .
V gene: TRBV5-4
clone size: .
CDR3 protein: CASSTAGTSYEQYF
CDR3 DNA: TGTGCCAGCAGCACAGCGGGCACCTCCTACGAGCAGTACTTC

J gene: TRBJ2-1
D gene: .
V gene: TRBV20-1
clone size: many
CDR3 protein: CSARGGGPSSGRSYNEQFF
CDR3 DNA: TGCAGTGCTAGAGGAGGGGGCCCGAGTAGCGGACGCTCCTACAATGAGCAGTTCTTC

J gene: TRBJ1-5
D gene: .
V gene: TRBV24-1
clone size: few
CDR3 protein: CATSDFGKSQPQHF
CDR3 DNA: TGTGCCACCAGTGATTTTGGAAAAAGTCAGCCCCAGCATTTT

J gene: TRBJ2-1
D gene: .
V gene: TRBV11-1
clone size: .
CDR3 protein: CASRTPVTDYNEQFF
CDR3 DNA: TGTGCCAGCAGAACGCCCGTGACAGATTACAATGAGCAGTTCTTC

J gene: TRBJ2-5
D gene: .
V gene: TRBV18
clone size: many
CDR3 protein: CASSLQEKETQYF
CDR3 DNA: TGTGCCAGCTCCTTACAGGAGAAAGAGACCCAGTACTTC

J gene: TRBJ2-1
D gene: TRBD2
V gene: TRBV13
clone size: many
CDR3 protein: CASSSLGGTSGSESYNEQFF
CDR3 DNA: TGTGCCAGCAGCTCCCTAGGGGGGACTAGCGGGAGTGAATCCTACAATGAGCAGTTCTTC

J gene: TRBJ2-4
D gene: .
V gene: TRBV28
clone size: many
CDR3 protein: CASSFREQFGWNIQYF
CDR3 DNA: TGTGCCAGCAGTTTCCGGGAACAATTCGGGTGGAACATTCAGTACTTC

J gene: TRBJ1-1
D gene: .
V gene: TRBV19
clone size: many
CDR3 protein: CASSPPGPEAFF
CDR3 DNA: TGTGCCAGTAGTCCACCGGGCCCTGAAGCTTTCTTT

J gene: TRBJ1-1
D gene: .
V gene: TRBV28
clone size: many
CDR3 protein: CASSLSTEAFF
CDR3 DNA: TGTGCCAGCAGTTTATCCACTGAAGCTTTCTTT

J gene: TRBJ2-7
D gene: .
V gene: TRBV24-1
clone size: .
CDR3 protein: CATSDPNSPYEQYF
CDR3 DNA: TGTGCCACCAGTGACCCCAACAGCCCCTACGAGCAGTACTTC

J gene: TRBJ2-5
D gene: .
V gene: TRBV29-1
clone size: many
CDR3 protein: CSVPWSGPQETQYF
CDR3 DNA: TGCAGCGTCCCATGGTCAGGGCCCCAAGAGACCCAGTACTTC

J gene: TRBJ2-1
D gene: TRBD1
V gene: TRBV18
clone size: many
CDR3 protein: CASSRGQGSYNEQFF
CDR3 DNA: TGTGCCAGCTCACGGGGACAGGGCTCCTACAATGAGCAGTTCTTC

J gene: TRBJ1-1
D gene: .
V gene: TRBV12-5
clone size: many
CDR3 protein: CASGLEISGKAFF
CDR3 DNA: TGTGCTAGTGGTTTGGAAATTTCGGGGAAAGCTTTCTTT

J gene: TRBJ1-1
D gene: .
V gene: TRBV28
clone size: many
CDR3 protein: CASSFGFRQTPNTEAFF
CDR3 DNA: TGTGCCAGCAGTTTCGGGTTCCGACAGACACCGAACACTGAAGCTTTCTTT

J gene: TRBJ2-7
D gene: TRBD2
V gene: TRBV9
clone size: .
CDR3 protein: CASSVADQREGREEGEQYF
CDR3 DNA: TGTGCCAGCAGCGTAGCTGACCAGCGGGAGGGCCGGGAGGAGGGAGAGCAGTACTTC

J gene: TRBJ2-5
D gene: .
V gene: TRBV20-1
clone size: many
CDR3 protein: CSAPLPGVRETQYF
CDR3 DNA: TGCAGTGCTCCCCTTCCCGGGGTCCGAGAGACCCAGTACTTC

J gene: TRBJ1-1
D gene: .
V gene: TRBV28
clone size: many
CDR3 protein: CASSLNIGPTTNTEAFF
CDR3 DNA: TGTGCCAGCAGCTTGAATATTGGGCCCACAACCAACACTGAAGCTTTCTTT